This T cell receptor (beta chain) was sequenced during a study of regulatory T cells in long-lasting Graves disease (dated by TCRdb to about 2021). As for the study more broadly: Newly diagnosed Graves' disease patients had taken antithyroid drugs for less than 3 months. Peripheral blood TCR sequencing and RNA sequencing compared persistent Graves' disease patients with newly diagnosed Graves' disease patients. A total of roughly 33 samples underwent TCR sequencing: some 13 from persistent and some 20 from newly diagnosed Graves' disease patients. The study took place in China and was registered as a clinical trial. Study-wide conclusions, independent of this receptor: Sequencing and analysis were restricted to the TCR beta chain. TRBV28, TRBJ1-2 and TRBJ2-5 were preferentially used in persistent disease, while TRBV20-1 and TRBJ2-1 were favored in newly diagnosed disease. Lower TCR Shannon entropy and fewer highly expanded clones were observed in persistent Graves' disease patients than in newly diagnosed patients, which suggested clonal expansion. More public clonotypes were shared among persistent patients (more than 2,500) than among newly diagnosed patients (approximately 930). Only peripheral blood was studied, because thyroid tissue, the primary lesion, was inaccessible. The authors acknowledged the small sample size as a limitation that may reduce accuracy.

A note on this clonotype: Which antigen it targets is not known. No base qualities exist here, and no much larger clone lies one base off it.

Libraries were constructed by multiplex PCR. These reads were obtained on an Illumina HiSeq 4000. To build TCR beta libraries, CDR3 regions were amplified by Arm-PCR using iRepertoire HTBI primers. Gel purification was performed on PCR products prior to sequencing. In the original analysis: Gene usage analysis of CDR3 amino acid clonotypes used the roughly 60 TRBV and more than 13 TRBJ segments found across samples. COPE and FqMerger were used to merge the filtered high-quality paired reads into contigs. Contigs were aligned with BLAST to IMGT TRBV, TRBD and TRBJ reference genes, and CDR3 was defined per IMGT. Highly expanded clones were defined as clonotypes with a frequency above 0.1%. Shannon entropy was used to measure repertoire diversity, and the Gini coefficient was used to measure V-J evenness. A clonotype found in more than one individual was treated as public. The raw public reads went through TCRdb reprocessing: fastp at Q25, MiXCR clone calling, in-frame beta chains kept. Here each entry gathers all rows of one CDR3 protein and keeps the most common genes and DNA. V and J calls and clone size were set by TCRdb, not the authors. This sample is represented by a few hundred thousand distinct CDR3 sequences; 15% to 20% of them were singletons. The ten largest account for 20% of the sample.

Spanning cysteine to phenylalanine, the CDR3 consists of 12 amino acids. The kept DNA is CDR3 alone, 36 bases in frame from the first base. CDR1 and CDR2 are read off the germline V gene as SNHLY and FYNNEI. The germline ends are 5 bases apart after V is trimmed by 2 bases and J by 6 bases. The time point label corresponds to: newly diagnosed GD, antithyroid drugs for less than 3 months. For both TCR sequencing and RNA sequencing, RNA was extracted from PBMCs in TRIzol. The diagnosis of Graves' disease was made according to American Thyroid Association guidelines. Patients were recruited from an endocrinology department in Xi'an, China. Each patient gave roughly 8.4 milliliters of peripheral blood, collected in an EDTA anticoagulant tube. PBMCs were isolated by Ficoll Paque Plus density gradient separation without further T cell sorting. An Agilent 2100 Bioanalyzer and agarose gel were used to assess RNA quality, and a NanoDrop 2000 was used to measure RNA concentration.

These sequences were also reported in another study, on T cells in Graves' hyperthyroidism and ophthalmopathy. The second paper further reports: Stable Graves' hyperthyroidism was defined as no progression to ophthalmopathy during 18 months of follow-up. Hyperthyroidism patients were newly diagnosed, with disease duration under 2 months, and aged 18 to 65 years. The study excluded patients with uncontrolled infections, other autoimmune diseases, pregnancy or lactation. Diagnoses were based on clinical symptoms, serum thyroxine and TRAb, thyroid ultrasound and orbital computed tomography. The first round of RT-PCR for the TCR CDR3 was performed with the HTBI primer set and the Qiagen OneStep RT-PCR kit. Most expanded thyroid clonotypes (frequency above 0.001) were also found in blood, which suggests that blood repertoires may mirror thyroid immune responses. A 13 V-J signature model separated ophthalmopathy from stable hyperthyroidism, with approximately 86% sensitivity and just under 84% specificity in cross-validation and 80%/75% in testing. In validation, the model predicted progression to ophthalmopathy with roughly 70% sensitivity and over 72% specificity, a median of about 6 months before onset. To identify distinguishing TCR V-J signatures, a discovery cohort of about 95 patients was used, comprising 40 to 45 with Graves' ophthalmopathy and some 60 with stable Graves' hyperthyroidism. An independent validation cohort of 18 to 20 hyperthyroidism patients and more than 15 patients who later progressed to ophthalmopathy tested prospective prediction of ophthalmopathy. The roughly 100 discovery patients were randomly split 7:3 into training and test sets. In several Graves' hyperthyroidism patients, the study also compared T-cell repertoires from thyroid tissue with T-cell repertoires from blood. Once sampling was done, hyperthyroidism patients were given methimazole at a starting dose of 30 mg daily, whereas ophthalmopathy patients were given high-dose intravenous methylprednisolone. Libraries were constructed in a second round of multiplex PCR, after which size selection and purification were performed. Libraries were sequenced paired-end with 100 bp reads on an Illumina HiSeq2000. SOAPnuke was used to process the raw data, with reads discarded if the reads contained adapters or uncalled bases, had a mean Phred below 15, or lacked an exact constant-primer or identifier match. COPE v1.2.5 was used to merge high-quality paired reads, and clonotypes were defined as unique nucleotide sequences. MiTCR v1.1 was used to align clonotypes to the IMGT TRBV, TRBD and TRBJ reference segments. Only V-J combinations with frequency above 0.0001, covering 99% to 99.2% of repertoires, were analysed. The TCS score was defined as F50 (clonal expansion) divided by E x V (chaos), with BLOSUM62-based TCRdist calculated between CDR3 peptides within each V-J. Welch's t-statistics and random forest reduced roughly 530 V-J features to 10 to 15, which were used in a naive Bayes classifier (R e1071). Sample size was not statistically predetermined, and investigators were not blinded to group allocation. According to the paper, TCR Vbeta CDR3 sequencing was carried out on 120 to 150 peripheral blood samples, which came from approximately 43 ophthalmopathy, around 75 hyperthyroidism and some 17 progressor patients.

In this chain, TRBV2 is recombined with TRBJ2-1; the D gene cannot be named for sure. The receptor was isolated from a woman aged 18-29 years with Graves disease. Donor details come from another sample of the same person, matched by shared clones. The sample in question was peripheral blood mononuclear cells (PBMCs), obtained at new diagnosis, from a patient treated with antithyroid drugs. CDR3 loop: CASSELPNEQFF. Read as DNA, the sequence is TGTGCCAGCAGTGAATTACCCAATGAGCAGTTCTTC.